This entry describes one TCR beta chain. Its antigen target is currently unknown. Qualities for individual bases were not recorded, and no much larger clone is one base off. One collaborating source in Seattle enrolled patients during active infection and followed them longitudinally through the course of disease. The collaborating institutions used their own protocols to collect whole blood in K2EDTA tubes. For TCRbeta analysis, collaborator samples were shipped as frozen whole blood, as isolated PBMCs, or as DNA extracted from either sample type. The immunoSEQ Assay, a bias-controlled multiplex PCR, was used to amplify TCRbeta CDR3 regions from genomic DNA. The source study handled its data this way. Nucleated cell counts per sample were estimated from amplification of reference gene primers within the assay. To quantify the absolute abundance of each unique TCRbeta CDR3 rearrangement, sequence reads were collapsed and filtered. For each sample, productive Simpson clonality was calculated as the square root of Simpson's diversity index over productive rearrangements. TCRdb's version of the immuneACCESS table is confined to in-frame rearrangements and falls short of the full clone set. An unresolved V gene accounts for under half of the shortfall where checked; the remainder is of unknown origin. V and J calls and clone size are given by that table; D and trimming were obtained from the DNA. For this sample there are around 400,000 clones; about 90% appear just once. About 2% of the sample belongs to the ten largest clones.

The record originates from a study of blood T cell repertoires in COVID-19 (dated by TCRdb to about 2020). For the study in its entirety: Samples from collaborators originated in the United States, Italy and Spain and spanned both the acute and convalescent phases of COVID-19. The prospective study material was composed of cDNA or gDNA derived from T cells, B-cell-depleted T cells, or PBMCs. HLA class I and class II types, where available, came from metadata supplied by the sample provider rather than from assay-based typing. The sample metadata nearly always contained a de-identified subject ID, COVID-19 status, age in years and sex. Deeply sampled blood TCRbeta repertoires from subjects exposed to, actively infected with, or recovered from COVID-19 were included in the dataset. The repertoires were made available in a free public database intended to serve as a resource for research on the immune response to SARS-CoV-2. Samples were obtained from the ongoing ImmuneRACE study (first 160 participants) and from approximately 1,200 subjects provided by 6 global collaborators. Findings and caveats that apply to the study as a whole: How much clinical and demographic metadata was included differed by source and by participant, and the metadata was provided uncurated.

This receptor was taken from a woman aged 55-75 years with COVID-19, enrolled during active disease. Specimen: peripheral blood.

The CDR3 protein is CASSARQGTSTDTQYF. The nucleotide sequence reads TGTGCCAGCAGCGCCAGACAGGGGACGAGCACAGATACGCAGTATTTT. This chain joins TRBV9 to TRBJ2-3; TRBD1 lines up with 8 middle nucleotides. At the junction V is shortened by 3 bases and J by 0 bases; bases outside the gene matches: 6. The CDR3 spans 16 residues, from the cysteine through the phenylalanine. Left in the record is the CDR3 DNA by itself, 48 bases read in frame from the first base. CDR1 and CDR2, per the germline V gene, are SGDLS and YYNGEE.